This T cell receptor (beta chain) originates from a study of post-analysis software for immune sequencing data. Study-wide results and limits: Patients carried roughly 5 TRBV segments more frequently than controls did, and TRBV5-6, TRBV5-1 and TRBV20-1 were among them. For normalized Chao1 diversity, multiple sclerosis patients scored significantly lower than controls did.

A remark on this clonotype: The antigen remains undetermined.

The germline V gene has CDR1 MNHEY and CDR2 SVGAGI. The CDR3 extends over 18 amino acids. V shed 0 bases and J 1 base; nucleotides not matched to a gene: 2. Each TCR beta cDNA library carried unique molecular identifiers. A population of roughly 0.85 to 11 million T cells gave rise to approximately 500,000 cDNA molecules. TCRdb redid the calling of the PCR reads with MiXCR, one entry per CDR3 protein. The sample lists 800,000 to 950,000 distinct CDR3 sequences, approximately 57% occurring once. The specimen sequenced was blood. This TCR was recovered from a girl under 18 with multiple sclerosis. The chain joins TRBV6-5 to TRBJ2-5; TRBD2 agrees at 16 bases. The CDR3 loop reads CASSYSGLAGGPQETQYF. In DNA, the CDR3 is TGTGCCAGCAGTTACTCGGGACTAGCGGGAGGGCCCCAAGAGACCCAGTACTTC.